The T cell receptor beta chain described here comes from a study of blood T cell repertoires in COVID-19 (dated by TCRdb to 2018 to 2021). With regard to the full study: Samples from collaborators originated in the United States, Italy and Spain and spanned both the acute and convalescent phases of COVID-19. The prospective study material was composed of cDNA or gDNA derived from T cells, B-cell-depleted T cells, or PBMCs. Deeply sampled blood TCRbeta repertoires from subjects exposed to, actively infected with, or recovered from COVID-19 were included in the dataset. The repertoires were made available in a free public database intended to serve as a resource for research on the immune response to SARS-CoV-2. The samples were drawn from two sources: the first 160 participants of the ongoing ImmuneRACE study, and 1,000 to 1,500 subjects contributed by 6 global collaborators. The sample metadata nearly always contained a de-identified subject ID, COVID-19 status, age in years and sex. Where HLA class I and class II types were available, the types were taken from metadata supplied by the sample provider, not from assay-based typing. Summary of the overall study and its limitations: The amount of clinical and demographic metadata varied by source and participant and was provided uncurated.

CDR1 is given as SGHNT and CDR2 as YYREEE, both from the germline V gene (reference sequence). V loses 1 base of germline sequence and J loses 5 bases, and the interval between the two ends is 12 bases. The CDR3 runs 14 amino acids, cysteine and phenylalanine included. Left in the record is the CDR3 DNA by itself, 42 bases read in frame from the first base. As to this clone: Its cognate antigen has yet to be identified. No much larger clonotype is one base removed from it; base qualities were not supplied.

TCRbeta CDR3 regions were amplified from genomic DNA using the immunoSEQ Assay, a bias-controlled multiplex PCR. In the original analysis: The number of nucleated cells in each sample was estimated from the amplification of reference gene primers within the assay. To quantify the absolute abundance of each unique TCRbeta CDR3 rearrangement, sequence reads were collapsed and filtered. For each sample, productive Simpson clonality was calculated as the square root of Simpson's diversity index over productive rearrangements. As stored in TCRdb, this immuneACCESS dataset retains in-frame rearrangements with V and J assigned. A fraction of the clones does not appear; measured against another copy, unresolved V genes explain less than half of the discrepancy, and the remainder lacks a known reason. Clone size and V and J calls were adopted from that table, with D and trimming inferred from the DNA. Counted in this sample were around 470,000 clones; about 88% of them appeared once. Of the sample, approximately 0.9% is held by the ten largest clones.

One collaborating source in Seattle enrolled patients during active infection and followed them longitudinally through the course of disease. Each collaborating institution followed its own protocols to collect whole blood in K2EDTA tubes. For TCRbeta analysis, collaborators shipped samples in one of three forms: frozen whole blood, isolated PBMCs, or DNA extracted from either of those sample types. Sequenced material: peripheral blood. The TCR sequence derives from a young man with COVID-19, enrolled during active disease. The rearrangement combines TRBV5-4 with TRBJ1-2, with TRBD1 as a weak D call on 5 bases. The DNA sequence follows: TGTGCCAGCAGCTTGTGGGGAGGGGAGTATGGCTACACCTTC. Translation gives CASSLWGGEYGYTF.